Following are 6 T cell receptor beta chains from one sample sequenced in a study of shared T cell receptors in the human thymus. The protocol was immunoSEQ multiplex PCR, while the TCRdb copy is restricted to in-frame clones and leaves out a portion. The data contain approximately 490,000 clones, 70% to 80% of them singletons. This sample was shared with a second study, whose subject was human thymus T cells.

Sequenced input: thymocytes. The receptors were sampled from a boy less than two years old with a congenital heart defect.

The chain is built from TRBV10-2 and TRBJ2-7, with 8 bases aligning to TRBD1. The CDR3 has 14 residues. Germline V gene data show CDR1 as WSHSY and CDR2 as SAAADI. V lost 0 bases to trimming and J lost 3 bases; unmatched junction nucleotides: 1. The CDR3 DNA follows: TGCGCCAGCAGTGAGTCCGGACAGGGCTACGAGCAGTACTTC. Its protein product is CASSESGQGYEQYF.

The rearrangement uses TRBV6-1 and TRBJ1-2, with unresolved D. The CDR3 extends over 12 amino acids. Trimming left V 3 bases short and J 5 bases short, with 7 bases between. CDR1 is MNHNS, CDR2 SASEGT, per germline. CDR3 in amino acids: CASSERQYGYTF. In DNA, the CDR3 is TGTGCCAGCAGTGAGAGACAATATGGCTACACCTTC.

CDR3: CATRLGTGNSHEQYF. The CDR3 coding sequence is TGTGCCACCAGACTGGGGACAGGGAATTCCCACGAGCAGTACTTC. The chain couples TRBV6-5 to TRBJ2-7; TRBD1 matches 9 bases. Looked up from germline, CDR1 is MNHEY and CDR2 is SVGAGI. After removal of 10 bases from V and 5 bases from J, the junction contained 15 bases not matched to a gene. This CDR3 comprises 15 residues.

The CDR3 sequence: CAIRRQGSDTEAFF. CDR3 sequence (DNA): TGTGCCATCAGACGACAGGGGTCGGACACTGAAGCTTTCTTT. The chain recombines TRBV10-3 with TRBJ1-1; 8 nucleotides align to TRBD1. V dropped 6 bases and J dropped 3; count of bases not matched to a gene: 6. The CDR3 extends over 14 amino acids. Germline CDR1 is ENHRY and CDR2 is SYGVKD.

The rearrangement uses TRBV4-1 and TRBJ1-5; D ambiguous. CDR1 is MGHRA, CDR2 YSYEKL, per germline. V dropped 0 bases and J dropped 6 bases, with 15 bases sitting between them. The length of the CDR3 is 16 residues. The CDR3 is CASSQEVWAWFQPQHF. CDR3 bases: TGCGCCAGCAGCCAAGAGGTATGGGCTTGGTTTCAGCCCCAGCATTTT.

This clone was observed a few times. The CDR3 region is CASSLNEQGSGNTIYF. The DNA for the CDR3 is TGTGCCAGCAGCCTCAATGAACAGGGTTCTGGAAACACCATATATTTT. The chain has TRBV2 and TRBJ1-3, with TRBD1 as a possible D gene (6 bases). The CDR3 length is 16 residues. Germline lookup yields CDR1 SNHLY and CDR2 FYNNEI. Deletions cut 6 bases from V and 1 base from J, with 16 bases between. The full variable domain, in which reference TRBV2 and TRBJ1-3 provide the parts outside the CDR3, is EPEVTQTPSHQVTQMGQEVILRCVPISNHLYFYWYRQILGQKVEFLVSFYNNEISEKSEIFDDQFSVERPDGSNFTLKIRSTKLEDSAMYFCASSLNEQGSGNTIYFGEGSWLTVV.